Given below is one T cell receptor (beta chain) in context. Its antigen is currently unknown. The CDR3 is made up of 13 amino acids. Per the germline V gene, CDR1 is MNHNS and CDR2 is SASEGT. V was cut by 4 bases and J by 7 bases, with 13 bases left in between. Treatment in this sample: approximately nine-day PBMC culture with coronavirus spike peptide pools or control peptides (ViraFEST assay). This sample is part of a study of vaccination and CD4 T cells after COVID-19. Study-level background: From HCoV-229E, HCoV-OC43, HCoV-NL63 and SARS-CoV-2, overlapping spike peptides were used to stimulate the cells. Notes on the study in general: Early timepoints after natural infection were not analyzed in these convalescent patients.

Sequenced with the Oncomine TCR Beta short-read assay was DNA taken from cultured CD4+ T cells. Researchers extracted genomic DNA from CD4+ T cells that had been cultured. MiXCR, applied by TCRdb to the PCR reads, yields one record per CDR3 protein. Of about 20,000 distinct CDR3 sequences listed, about 39% are singletons. The V call is TRBV6-1, the J call TRBJ1-2; D is unclear. This clonotype was sampled from a human donor who had recovered from COVID-19. Sequenced sample: CD4+ T cells from blood, cultured in vitro. CDR3 loop: CASSALPLSGYTF. The CDR3 nucleotides read TGTGCCAGCAGTGCCCTCCCCCTGTCTGGCTACACCTTC.